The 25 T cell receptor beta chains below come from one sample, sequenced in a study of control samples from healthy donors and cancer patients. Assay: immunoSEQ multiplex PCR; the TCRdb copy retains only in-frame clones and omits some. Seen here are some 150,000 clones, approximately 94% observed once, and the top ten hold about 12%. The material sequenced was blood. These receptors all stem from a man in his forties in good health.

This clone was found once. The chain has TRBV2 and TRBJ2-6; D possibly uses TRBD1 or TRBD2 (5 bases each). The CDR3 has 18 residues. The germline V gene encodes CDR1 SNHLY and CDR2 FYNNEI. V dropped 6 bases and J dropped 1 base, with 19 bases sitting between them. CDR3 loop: CASRVGPARASGANVLTF. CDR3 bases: TGTGCCAGCAGGGTGGGACCCGCTAGGGCATCTGGGGCCAACGTCCTGACTTTC. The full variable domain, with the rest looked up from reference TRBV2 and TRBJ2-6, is EPEVTQTPSHQVTQMGQEVILRCVPISNHLYFYWYRQILGQKVEFLVSFYNNEISEKSEIFDDQFSVERPDGSNFTLKIRSTKLEDSAMYFCASRVGPARASGANVLTFGAGSRLTVL.

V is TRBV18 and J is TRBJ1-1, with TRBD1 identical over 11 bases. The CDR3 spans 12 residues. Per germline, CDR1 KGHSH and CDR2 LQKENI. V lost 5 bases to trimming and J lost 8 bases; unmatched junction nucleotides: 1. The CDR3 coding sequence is TGTGCCAGCTCAGGGACAGGGGGGGAAGCTTTCTTT. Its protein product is CASSGTGGEAFF.

The DNA for the CDR3 is TGTGCCAGCAGCTTCCTAACAGGGGAGAGGGCTAACGCTGAAGCTTTCTTT. Translated: CASSFLTGERANAEAFF. V gene TRBV7-8 combines with J gene TRBJ1-1; TRBD1 aligns across 7 bases. Germline assignment: CDR1 SGHVS and CDR2 FQNEAQ. J gave up 6 bases and V 3 bases, and 16 bases lay outside the gene matches. The CDR3 is made up of 17 amino acids.

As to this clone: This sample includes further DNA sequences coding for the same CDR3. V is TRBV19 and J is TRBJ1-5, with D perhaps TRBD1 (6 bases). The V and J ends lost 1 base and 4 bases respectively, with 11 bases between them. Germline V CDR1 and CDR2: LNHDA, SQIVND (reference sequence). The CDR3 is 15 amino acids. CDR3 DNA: TGTGCCAGTAGTATAGCGGGGGCAGGGAATCAGCCCCAGCATTTT. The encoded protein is CASSIAGAGNQPQHF.

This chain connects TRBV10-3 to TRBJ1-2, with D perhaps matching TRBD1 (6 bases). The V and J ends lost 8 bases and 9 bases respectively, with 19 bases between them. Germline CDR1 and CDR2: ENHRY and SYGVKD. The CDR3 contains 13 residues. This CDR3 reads CAIRDTGMVRYTF. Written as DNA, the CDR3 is TGTGCCATCCGCGATACAGGGATGGTACGCTACACCTTC.

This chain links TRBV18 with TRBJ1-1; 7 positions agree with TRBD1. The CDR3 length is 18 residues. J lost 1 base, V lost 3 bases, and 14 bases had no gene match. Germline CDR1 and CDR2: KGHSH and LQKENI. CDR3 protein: CASSPSHYRDSTNTEAFF. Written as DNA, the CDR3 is TGTGCCAGCTCACCTTCGCATTACCGGGACAGTACGAACACTGAAGCTTTCTTT.

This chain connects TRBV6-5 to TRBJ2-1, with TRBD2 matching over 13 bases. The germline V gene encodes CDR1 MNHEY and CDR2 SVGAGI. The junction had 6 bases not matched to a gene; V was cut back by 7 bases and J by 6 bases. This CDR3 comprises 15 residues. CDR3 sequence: CASTVGTSGINEQFF. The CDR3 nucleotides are TGTGCCAGCACCGTTGGGACTAGCGGGATCAATGAGCAGTTCTTC.

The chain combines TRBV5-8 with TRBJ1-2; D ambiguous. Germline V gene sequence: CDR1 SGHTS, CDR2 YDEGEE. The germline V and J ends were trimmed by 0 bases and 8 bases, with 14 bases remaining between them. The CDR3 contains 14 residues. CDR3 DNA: TGTGCCAGCAGCTTGGACACAACGATTGGAGGCTACACCTTC. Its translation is CASSLDTTIGGYTF.

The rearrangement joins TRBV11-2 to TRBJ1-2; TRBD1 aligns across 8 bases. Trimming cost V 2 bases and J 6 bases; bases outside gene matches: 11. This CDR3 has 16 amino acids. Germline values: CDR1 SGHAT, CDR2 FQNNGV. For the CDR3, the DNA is TGTGCCAGCAGCTTAAAGTGGGCACAGGGGGTAGATGGCTACACCTTC. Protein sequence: CASSLKWAQGVDGYTF. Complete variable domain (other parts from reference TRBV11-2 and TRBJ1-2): EAGVAQSPRYKIIEKRQSVAFWCNPISGHATLYWYQQILGQGPKLLIQFQNNGVVDDSQLPKDRFSAERLKGVDSTLKIQPAKLEDSAVYLCASSLKWAQGVDGYTFGSGTRLTVV.

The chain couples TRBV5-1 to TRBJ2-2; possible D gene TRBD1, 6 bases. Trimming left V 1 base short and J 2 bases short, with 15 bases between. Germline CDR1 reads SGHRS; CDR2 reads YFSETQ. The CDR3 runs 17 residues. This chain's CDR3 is CASSLRVRTDNTGELFF. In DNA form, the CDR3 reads TGCGCCAGCAGCTTGCGGGTCCGGACAGATAACACCGGGGAGCTGTTTTTT.

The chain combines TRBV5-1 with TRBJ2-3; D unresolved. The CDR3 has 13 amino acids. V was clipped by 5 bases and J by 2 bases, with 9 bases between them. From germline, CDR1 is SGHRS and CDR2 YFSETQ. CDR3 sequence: CASRDANTDTQYF. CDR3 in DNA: TGCGCCAGCAGAGACGCAAACACAGATACGCAGTATTTT.

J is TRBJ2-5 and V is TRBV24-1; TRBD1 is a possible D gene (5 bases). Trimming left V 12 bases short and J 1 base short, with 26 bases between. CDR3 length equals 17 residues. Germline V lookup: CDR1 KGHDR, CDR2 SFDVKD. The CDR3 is CADHPAPSQDPQETQYF. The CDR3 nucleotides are TGTGCCGACCACCCCGCTCCGTCACAGGATCCCCAAGAGACCCAGTACTTC.

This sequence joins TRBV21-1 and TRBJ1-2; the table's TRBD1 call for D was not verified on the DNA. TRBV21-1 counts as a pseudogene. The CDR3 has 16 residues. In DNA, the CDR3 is TGTGCCAGCAGCAAAGGTTCCAGGGGGCGCGAGAATGGCTACACCTTC. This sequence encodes CASSKGSRGRENGYTF.

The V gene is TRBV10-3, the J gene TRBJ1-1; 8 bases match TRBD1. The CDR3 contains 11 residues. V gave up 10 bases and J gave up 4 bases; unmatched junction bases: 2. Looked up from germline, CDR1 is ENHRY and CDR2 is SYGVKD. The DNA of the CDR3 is TGTGCCACCACAGGGGGCACTGAAGCTTTCTTT. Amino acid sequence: CATTGGTEAFF.

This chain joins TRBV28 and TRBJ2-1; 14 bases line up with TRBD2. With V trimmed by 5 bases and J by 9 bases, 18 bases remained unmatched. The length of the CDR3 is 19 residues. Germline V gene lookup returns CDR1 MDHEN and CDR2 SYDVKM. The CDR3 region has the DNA TGTGCCAGCAGTCCAGATAATTTCGGGACTAGCGGGAGAGGGGGTGAGCAGTTCTTC. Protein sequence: CASSPDNFGTSGRGGEQFF.

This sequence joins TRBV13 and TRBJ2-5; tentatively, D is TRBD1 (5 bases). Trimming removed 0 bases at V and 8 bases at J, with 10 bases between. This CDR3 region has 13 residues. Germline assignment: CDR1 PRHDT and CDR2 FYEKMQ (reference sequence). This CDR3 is CASSLGTGATQYF. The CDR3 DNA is TGTGCCAGCAGCTTAGGAACTGGGGCCACCCAGTACTTC.

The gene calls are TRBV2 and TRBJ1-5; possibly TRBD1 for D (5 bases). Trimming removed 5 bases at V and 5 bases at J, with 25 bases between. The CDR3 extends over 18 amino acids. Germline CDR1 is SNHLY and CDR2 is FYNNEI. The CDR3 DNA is TGTGCCAGCAGTTCTAACCACCGGGGCCCCACGTCCCATCAGCCCCAGCATTTT. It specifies CASSSNHRGPTSHQPQHF. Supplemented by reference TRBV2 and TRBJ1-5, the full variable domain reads EPEVTQTPSHQVTQMGQEVILRCVPISNHLYFYWYRQILGQKVEFLVSFYNNEISEKSEIFDDQFSVERPDGSNFTLKIRSTKLEDSAMYFCASSSNHRGPTSHQPQHFGDGTRLSIL.

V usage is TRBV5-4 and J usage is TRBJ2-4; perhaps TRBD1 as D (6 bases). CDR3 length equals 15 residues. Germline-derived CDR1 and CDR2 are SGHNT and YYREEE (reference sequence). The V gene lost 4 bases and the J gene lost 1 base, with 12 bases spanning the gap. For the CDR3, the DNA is TGTGCCAGCAGCCGACAAACAGGGGCCAAAAACATTCAGTACTTC. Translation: CASSRQTGAKNIQYF.

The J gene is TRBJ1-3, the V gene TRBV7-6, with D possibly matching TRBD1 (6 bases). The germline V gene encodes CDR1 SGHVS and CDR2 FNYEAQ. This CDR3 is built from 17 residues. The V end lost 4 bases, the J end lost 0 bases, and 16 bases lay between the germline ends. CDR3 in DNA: TGTGCCAGCAGCTCACCCGGACAGCTCGGCTCTGGAAACACCATATATTTT. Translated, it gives CASSSPGQLGSGNTIYF. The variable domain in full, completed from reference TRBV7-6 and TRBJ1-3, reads GAGVSQSPRYKVTKRGQDVALRCDPISGHVSLYWYRQALGQGPEFLTYFNYEAQQDKSGLPNDRFSAERPEGSISTLTIQRTEQRDSAMYRCASSSPGQLGSGNTIYFGEGSWLTVV.

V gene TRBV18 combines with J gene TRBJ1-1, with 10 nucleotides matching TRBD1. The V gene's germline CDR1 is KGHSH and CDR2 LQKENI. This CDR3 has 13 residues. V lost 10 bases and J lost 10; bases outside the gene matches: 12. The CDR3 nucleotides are TGTGCCACCGAGGGACAGGGGATAAGGGGAGCTTTCTTT. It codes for CATEGQGIRGAFF.

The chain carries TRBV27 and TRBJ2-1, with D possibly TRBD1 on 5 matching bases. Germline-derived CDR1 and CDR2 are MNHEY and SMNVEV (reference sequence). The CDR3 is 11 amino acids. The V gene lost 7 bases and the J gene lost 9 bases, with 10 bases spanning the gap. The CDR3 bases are TGTGCCAGCACGACAGTGGGTGAGCAGTTCTTC. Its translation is CASTTVGEQFF.

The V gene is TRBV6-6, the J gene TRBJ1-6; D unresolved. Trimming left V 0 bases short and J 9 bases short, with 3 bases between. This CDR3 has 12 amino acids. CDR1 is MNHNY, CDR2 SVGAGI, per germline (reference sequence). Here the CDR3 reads CASSYSRSPLHF. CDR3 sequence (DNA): TGTGCCAGCAGTTACTCACGTTCACCCCTCCACTTT.

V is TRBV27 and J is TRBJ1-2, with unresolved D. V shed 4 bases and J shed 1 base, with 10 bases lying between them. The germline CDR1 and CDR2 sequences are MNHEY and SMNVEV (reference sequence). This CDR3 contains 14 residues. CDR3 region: CASSSFGDNYGYTF. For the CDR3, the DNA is TGTGCCAGCAGTTCGTTCGGGGATAACTATGGCTACACCTTC.

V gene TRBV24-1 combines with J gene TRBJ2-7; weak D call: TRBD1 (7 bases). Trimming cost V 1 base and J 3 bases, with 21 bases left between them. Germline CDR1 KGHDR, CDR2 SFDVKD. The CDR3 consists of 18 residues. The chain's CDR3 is CATSDLTNGAGGSYEQYF. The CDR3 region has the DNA TGTGCCACCAGTGATTTAACTAACGGGGCAGGGGGGAGCTACGAGCAGTACTTC.

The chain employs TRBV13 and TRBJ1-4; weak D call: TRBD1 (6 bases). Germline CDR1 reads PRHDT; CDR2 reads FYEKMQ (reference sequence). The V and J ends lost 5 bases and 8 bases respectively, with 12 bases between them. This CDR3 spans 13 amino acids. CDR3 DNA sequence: TGTGCCAGCAGCCCAGGGGACGGGGAAAAACTGTTTTTT. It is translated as CASSPGDGEKLFF.